Below, 27 T cell receptor beta chains from the same sample are listed, as sequenced in a study of T cells in Graves' hyperthyroidism and ophthalmopathy (dated by TCRdb to between 2019 and 2020). Library construction relied on multiplex PCR. For sequencing, an Illumina HiSeq 2000 was employed. TCR beta CDR3 regions were amplified from RNA transcripts. For the first round of RT-PCR on the TCR CDR3, the HTBI primer set was used together with the Qiagen OneStep RT-PCR kit. Clones were called with MiXCR by TCRdb after fastp trimmed the public reads at Q25, and only in-frame beta chains were retained. For every CDR3 protein sequence, its rows merge into one entry that carries the most common genes and DNA. The sample records around 420,000 distinct CDR3 sequences, less than 20% of which are singletons. The ten largest account for approximately 14% of the sample. The sequenced material came from blood. The source of these receptors is a woman under 30 with Graves' hyperthyroidism.

This clonotype occurred many times. The V call is TRBV20-1, the J call TRBJ2-3; 14 bases agree with TRBD2. CDR1 and CDR2 from the germline V gene are DFQATT and SNEGSKA (reference sequence). The CDR3 contains 17 residues. Unmatched junction bases numbered 9, after V lost 3 bases and J lost 4 bases. In DNA, the CDR3 is TGCAGTGCTAGCCCCAGAGGACTAGCGGGGGGCCCAGATACGCAGTATTTT. This encodes CSASPRGLAGGPDTQYF.

The DNA for the CDR3 is TGCGCCACCAGACGAGGGGGCGCGAATGCTAATAATGAGCAGTTCTTC. This sequence encodes CATRRGGANANNEQFF. The chain couples TRBV10-1 to TRBJ2-1, with 7 bases lining up with TRBD1. Germline-derived CDR1 and CDR2 are WNHNN and SYGVQD (reference sequence). The J segment lost 7 bases and the V segment lost 10 bases, leaving 19 bases of the junction unmatched. This CDR3 contains 16 residues.

This clonotype was recorded at least ten times. The rearrangement joins TRBV28 to TRBJ2-7, with a tentative D call TRBD2 (5 bases). Per germline, CDR1 MDHEN and CDR2 SYDVKM. CDR3 length: 11 residues. The V and J ends lost 7 bases and 7 bases respectively, with 11 bases between them. CDR3 nucleotides: TGTGCCAGCACAACTAGGAGAGAGCAGTACTTC. This sequence encodes CASTTRREQYF.

The chain uses TRBV7-9 and TRBJ1-1, with D perhaps TRBD1 (5 bases). This CDR3 has 18 amino acids. Germline V gene lookup returns CDR1 SEHNR and CDR2 FQNEAQ (reference sequence). V gave up 2 bases and J gave up 0 bases, with 19 bases separating them. The CDR3 nucleotides are TGTGCCAGCAGCTTAAATGGCAGGGCGTTGGGGTTGAACACTGAAGCTTTCTTT. This gives the protein CASSLNGRALGLNTEAFF.

This clonotype came up a few times. The rearrangement uses TRBV29-1 and TRBJ1-1; D uncertain. There are 15 residues in the CDR3. Germline V gene sequence: CDR1 SQVTM, CDR2 ANQGSEA. V was shortened by 0 bases and J by 1 base, with 12 bases between the two germline ends. CDR3 loop: CSVEDVAGPNTEAFF. The DNA of the CDR3 is TGCAGCGTTGAAGATGTCGCAGGACCGAACACTGAAGCTTTCTTT.

The CDR3 protein is CASSWGRAGNSPLHF. The CDR3 DNA reads TGTGCCAGTTCGTGGGGCAGGGCCGGGAATTCACCCCTCCACTTT. The chain uses TRBV19 and TRBJ1-6, with D perhaps TRBD1 (5 bases). CDR3 size: 15 residues. Deletions cut 8 bases from V and 7 bases from J, with 18 bases between. Germline V gene data show CDR1 as LNHDA and CDR2 as SQIVND (reference sequence).

In this sample, this clonotype turned up a few times. The chain recombines TRBV7-9 with TRBJ2-5; D is perhaps TRBD2 (7 bases). Between the trimmed V and J ends, which lost 5 bases and 3 bases, there was a span of 16 bases. CDR1 is SEHNR and CDR2 is FQNEAQ in the germline V gene (reference sequence). The CDR3 is 15 residues long. CDR3 residues: CASSDRGGVKETQYF. CDR3 nucleotide sequence: TGTGCCAGCAGCGACCGAGGGGGGGTTAAAGAGACCCAGTACTTC.

The chain carries TRBV11-2 and TRBJ2-6; the match to TRBD1 covers 9 bases. Germline lookup yields CDR1 SGHAT and CDR2 FQNNGV. Trimming took 5 bases from V and 0 from J; bases not matched to a gene: 17. CDR3 size: 21 residues. The DNA of the CDR3 is TGTGCCAGCAGCCTTAGAAGGTCCGGGACAGGGCCCTTCTCTGGGGCCAACGTCCTGACTTTC. Translation gives CASSLRRSGTGPFSGANVLTF.

This clonotype was observed a few times. A much larger clonotype is one base distant, so this may be a read error. The V call is TRBV11-2, the J call TRBJ2-3; 11 positions match TRBD2. The CDR3 runs 17 residues. V lost 1 base, J lost 8 bases, and 11 bases stayed unmatched. Germline-derived CDR1 and CDR2 are SGHAT and FQNNGV. The CDR3 reads CASSLVVLAGGAATQYF. In DNA, the CDR3 is TGTGCCAGCAGCTTAGTAGTTCTAGCGGGAGGCGCGGCTACGCAGTATTTT. Full variable domain (outside the CDR3, taken from reference TRBV11-2 and TRBJ2-3): EAGVAQSPRYKIIEKRQSVAFWCNPISGHATLYWYQQILGQGPKLLIQFQNNGVVDDSQLPKDRFSAERLKGVDSTLKIQPAKLEDSAVYLCASSLVVLAGGAATQYFGPGTRLTVL.

The chain joins TRBV7-9 to TRBJ2-2; D perhaps matches TRBD1 (6 bases). The germline V gene has CDR1 SEHNR and CDR2 FQNEAQ (reference sequence). The CDR3 length is 12 residues. V gave up 6 bases and J gave up 7 bases, with 9 bases separating them. CDR3 sequence: CASRLQGGELFF. In DNA form, the CDR3 reads TGTGCCAGCAGACTACAGGGCGGGGAGCTGTTTTTT.

This clonotype came up many times. The chain links TRBV2 to TRBJ2-2, with 10 positions matching TRBD1. Germline V gene sequence: CDR1 SNHLY, CDR2 FYNNEI. CDR3 length: 18 amino acids. V shed 6 bases and J 5 bases; nucleotides not matched to a gene: 15. The CDR3 nucleotides read TGTGCCAGCAGAGACTTAACCGGGACAGGGGTCCATACCGGGGAGCTGTTTTTT. Protein: CASRDLTGTGVHTGELFF. Full variable domain (missing parts from reference TRBV2 and TRBJ2-2): EPEVTQTPSHQVTQMGQEVILRCVPISNHLYFYWYRQILGQKVEFLVSFYNNEISEKSEIFDDQFSVERPDGSNFTLKIRSTKLEDSAMYFCASRDLTGTGVHTGELFFGEGSRLTVL.

Regarding this clonotype: With a much larger clone just one base away, this may be a read error. The chain joins TRBV5-1 to TRBJ1-6; 7 positions agree with TRBD1. CDR1 and CDR2 (germline): SGHRS, YFSETQ. CDR3 length: 15 amino acids. The CDR3 loop is CASSLAGTASSPFHF. DNA for the CDR3: TGCGCCAGCAGCTTGGCCGGGACAGCAAGTTCACCCTTCCACTTT. Full variable domain (missing parts from reference TRBV5-1 and TRBJ1-6): KAGVTQTPRYLIKTRGQQVTLSCSPISGHRSVSWYQQTPGQGLQFLFEYFSETQRNKGNFPGRFSGRQFSNSRSEMNVSTLELGDSALYLCASSLAGTASSPFHFGNGTRLTVT.

This clonotype was detected many times. This chain connects TRBV7-2 to TRBJ2-7, with unresolved D. Germline V gene lookup returns CDR1 SGHTA and CDR2 FQGNSA. V lost 3 bases and J 1 base, leaving 13 bases between the germline ends. This CDR3 comprises 15 residues. The CDR3 region has the DNA TGTGCCAGCAGCTTCCTGGAGATGGGGTCCTACGAGCAGTACTTC. Its translation: CASSFLEMGSYEQYF.

This clonotype has a handful of counts. The chain has TRBV28 and TRBJ1-5, with D possibly TRBD1 on 6 matching bases. V was clipped by 5 bases and J by 9 bases, with 23 bases between them. The germline V gene has CDR1 MDHEN and CDR2 SYDVKM. The CDR3 length is 16 residues. DNA of the CDR3: TGTGCCAGCAGTCCCCACCAAGGCAGGGGAGATTGGCCCCAGCATTTT. Translation: CASSPHQGRGDWPQHF.

In nucleotides, the CDR3 is TGTGCCAGCAGCTTCGCGGGGGGAAGCCCCGGCTACACCTTC. It encodes CASSFAGGSPGYTF. The chain is built from TRBV5-5 and TRBJ1-2; tentative D call: TRBD1 (5 bases). Germline assignment: CDR1 SGHKS and CDR2 YYEKEE (reference sequence). This CDR3 is built from 14 residues. V shed 2 bases and J shed 8 bases, with 16 bases lying between them.

In its sample, this clonotype was seen many times. The chain couples TRBV28 to TRBJ2-5; D unresolved. V lost 6 bases to trimming and J lost 3 bases, with 8 bases between them. Germline V CDR1 and CDR2: MDHEN, SYDVKM. The CDR3 is 12 residues long. CDR3 protein: CASREVKETQYF. CDR3 sequence (DNA): TGTGCCAGCAGGGAAGTTAAAGAGACCCAGTACTTC.

This clonotype has a count of ten or more. The CDR3 loop reads CASSTIQTGGEKLFF. Here the CDR3 DNA reads TGTGCCAGCAGTACGATACAGACAGGGGGGGAAAAACTGTTTTTT. The V gene is TRBV28, the J gene TRBJ1-4; 9 bases map to TRBD1. Germline-derived CDR1 and CDR2 are MDHEN and SYDVKM. The V gene end was trimmed by 5 bases and the J gene end by 8 bases; junction bases not matched to a gene: 9. The CDR3 is 15 residues long.

J is TRBJ2-2 and V is TRBV4-2; tentatively, D is TRBD1 or TRBD2 (5 bases each). Germline V lookup: CDR1 LGHNA, CDR2 YNFKEQ. The CDR3 extends over 15 amino acids. V was cut by 3 bases and J by 1 base, with 9 bases left in between. In DNA, the CDR3 is TGTGCCAGCAGCCAGGGACGGCTGAACACCGGGGAGCTGTTTTTT. As protein: CASSQGRLNTGELFF.

This clonotype has a count of ten or more. The J gene is TRBJ1-1, the V gene TRBV19; TRBD1 aligns across 8 bases. Germline V gene data show CDR1 as LNHDA and CDR2 as SQIVND (reference sequence). V shed 5 bases and J 4 bases; nucleotides not matched to a gene: 18. There are 18 residues in the CDR3. This CDR3 reads CASSGDAGGAWEGTEAFF. The CDR3 region has the DNA TGTGCCAGTAGTGGAGACGCAGGGGGCGCATGGGAAGGCACTGAAGCTTTCTTT.

The rearrangement joins TRBV29-1 to TRBJ1-6, with D tentatively TRBD1 (6 bases). V was trimmed by 4 bases and J by 9 bases, leaving 19 bases between them. The germline V gene has CDR1 SQVTM and CDR2 ANQGSEA. The CDR3 spans 15 residues. In nucleotides, the CDR3 is TGCAGCGTTGTCCTGCGGGGGGGGGCTGGTTCACCCCTCCACTTT. This sequence encodes CSVVLRGGAGSPLHF. The whole variable domain, filled in from reference TRBV29-1 and TRBJ1-6, reads SAVISQKPSRDICQRGTSLTIQCQVDSQVTMMFWYRQQPGQSLTLIATANQGSEATYESGFVIDKFPISRPNLTFSTLTVSNMSPEDSSIYLCSVVLRGGAGSPLHFGNGTRLTVT.

This clonotype was picked up many times. This chain links TRBV18 with TRBJ2-7, with D perhaps TRBD2 (5 bases). Germline V gene data show CDR1 as KGHSH and CDR2 as LQKENI. Deletions cut 4 bases from V and 1 base from J, with 8 bases between. The CDR3 covers 13 residues. The CDR3 protein is CASSRDYSYEQYF. CDR3 sequence (DNA): TGTGCCAGCTCACGAGACTATTCCTACGAGCAGTACTTC.

In this sample, this clonotype turned up a few times. The genes are TRBV28 and TRBJ2-7; 10 bases agree with TRBD2. Per germline, CDR1 MDHEN and CDR2 SYDVKM. This CDR3 is 15 amino acids long. J gave up 6 bases and V 6 bases, and 11 bases lay outside the gene matches. The CDR3 loop reads CASSPAGGPHIEQYF. CDR3 nucleotide sequence: TGTGCCAGCAGCCCAGCGGGGGGGCCTCACATCGAGCAGTACTTC. Filled out from reference TRBV28 and TRBJ2-7, the complete variable domain reads DVKVTQSSRYLVKRTGEKVFLECVQDMDHENMFWYRQDPGLGLRLIYFSYDVKMKEKGDIPEGYSVSREKKERFSLILESASTNQTSMYLCASSPAGGPHIEQYFGPGTRLTVT.

This clonotype was observed at least ten times. V usage is TRBV18 and J usage is TRBJ2-1; D may be TRBD2 (6 bases). The CDR3 runs to 16 residues. The V and J ends lost 0 bases and 7 bases respectively, with 16 bases between them. Germline loops: CDR1 KGHSH, CDR2 LQKENI. The DNA of the CDR3 is TGTGCCAGCTCACCACCCGGGACTCCTTCTTATAATGAGCAGTTCTTC. It specifies CASSPPGTPSYNEQFF.

The sample holds one count of this clonotype. The gene calls are TRBV29-1 and TRBJ1-1, with 10 bases aligning to TRBD1. The length of the CDR3 is 16 residues. With V trimmed by 7 bases and J by 5 bases, 16 bases remained unmatched. Per the germline V gene, CDR1 is SQVTM and CDR2 is ANQGSEA. CDR3 nucleotide sequence: TGCAGCGCCGAGGGCGGCGGGGACAGGGGACGAACTGAAGCTTTCTTT. This codes for CSAEGGGDRGRTEAFF.

The J gene is TRBJ2-7, the V gene TRBV7-6; no clear D. The CDR3 extends over 16 amino acids. V lost 5 bases and J lost 7, with 24 bases in between. Germline V lookup: CDR1 SGHVS, CDR2 FNYEAQ. CDR3 protein: CASSETDPLTVDEQYF. The CDR3 DNA is TGTGCCAGCAGCGAAACGGACCCGCTAACGGTGGATGAGCAGTACTTC.

This clonotype appeared a few times. This rearrangement joins TRBV6-1 to TRBJ1-5, with 10 bases identical to TRBD1. Germline V lookup: CDR1 MNHNS, CDR2 SASEGT. V gave up 11 bases and J gave up 5 bases; unmatched junction bases: 6. CDR3 length: 13 amino acids. CDR3 amino acids: CACAGTGDQPQHF. The DNA for the CDR3 is TGTGCCTGCGCCGGGACAGGGGATCAGCCCCAGCATTTT.

There are many counts of this clonotype. This rearrangement joins TRBV28 to TRBJ2-1, with TRBD2 identical over 7 bases. Germline CDR1 and CDR2: MDHEN and SYDVKM. CDR3 length: 16 residues. The V gene end was trimmed by 6 bases and the J gene end by 0 bases; junction bases not matched to a gene: 8. The CDR3 DNA sequence: TGTGCCAGCAGCCCCGCCGGGACTATCTCCTACAATGAGCAGTTCTTC. This encodes CASSPAGTISYNEQFF.